The present T cell receptor beta chain was sequenced within a study of T cell responses to AZD1222 COVID-19 vaccine. Assay used: immunoSEQ multiplex PCR; TCRdb lists only in-frame clones, some missing. The sample holds about 140,000 clones; 92% are singletons and the top ten take about 3.7%. This TCR derives from an adult in good health. The specimen comprised peripheral blood, sampled on day 0 of AZD1222 vaccination.

CDR3 amino acids: CASSEEIRETQYF. The CDR3 coding sequence is TGTGCCAGCAGTGAAGAGATTCGAGAGACCCAGTACTTC. The rearrangement joins TRBV2 to TRBJ2-5; no reliable D call. Germline V CDR1 and CDR2: SNHLY, FYNNEI. The germline V and J ends were trimmed by 1 base and 4 bases, with 7 bases remaining between them. This CDR3 is 13 amino acids long.